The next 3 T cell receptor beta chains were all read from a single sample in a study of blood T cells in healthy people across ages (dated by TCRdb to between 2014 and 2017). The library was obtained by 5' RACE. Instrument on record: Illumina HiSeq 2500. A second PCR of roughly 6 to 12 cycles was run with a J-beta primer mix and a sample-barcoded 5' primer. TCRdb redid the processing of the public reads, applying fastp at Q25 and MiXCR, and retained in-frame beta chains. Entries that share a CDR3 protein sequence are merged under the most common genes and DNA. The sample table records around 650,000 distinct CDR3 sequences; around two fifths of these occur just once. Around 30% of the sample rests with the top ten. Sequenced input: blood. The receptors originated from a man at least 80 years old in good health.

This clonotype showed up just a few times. CDR3 DNA sequence: TGTGCCAGCAGTATTGGCGGGGGCCCATACAATGAGCAGTTCTTC. Translation gives CASSIGGGPYNEQFF. The gene calls are TRBV25-1 and TRBJ2-1, with D possibly TRBD2 on 7 matching bases. The V and J ends lost 5 bases and 4 bases respectively, with 15 bases between them. The CDR3 sequence is 15 residues long. Germline CDR1 MGHDK, CDR2 SYGVNS.

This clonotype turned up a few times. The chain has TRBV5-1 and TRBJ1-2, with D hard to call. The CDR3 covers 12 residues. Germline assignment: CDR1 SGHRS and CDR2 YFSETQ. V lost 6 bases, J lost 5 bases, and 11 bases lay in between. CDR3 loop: CASTSDQYGYTF. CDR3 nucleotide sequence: TGCGCCAGCACCTCAGACCAGTATGGCTACACCTTC.

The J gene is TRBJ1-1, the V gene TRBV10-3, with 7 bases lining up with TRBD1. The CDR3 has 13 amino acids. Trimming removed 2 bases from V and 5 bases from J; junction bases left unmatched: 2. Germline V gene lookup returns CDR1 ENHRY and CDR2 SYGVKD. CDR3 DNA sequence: TGTGCCATCAGTGAGAGGGGGCTGACTGAAGCTTTCTTT. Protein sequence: CAISERGLTEAFF.